This is a list of T cell receptor beta chains from one sample in a study of T cell repertoires in cytomegalovirus infection. TCRdb reprocessed the reads with MiXCR, giving one entry per CDR3 protein. The profile shows hundreds of thousands of distinct CDR3 sequences, 24% of them singletons. Material: CD8+ T cells from PBMCs. These receptors were obtained from a human donor in good health (CMV status not recorded). Some clones in this sample may be carry-over from other donors' samples. Both conserved end residues are part of each CDR3. The D gene is left open where the match is weak. A clone size is listed for some rows: how often the clone was seen (once, few, many), or a class if it is expanded.

clone size: few; V gene: TRBV7-4; J gene: TRBJ2-2; D gene: .; CDR3 protein: CASSLGSAVNTGELFF; CDR3 DNA: TGTGCCAGCAGCTTAGGGTCGGCAGTAAACACCGGGGAGCTGTTTTTT
clone size: .; V gene: TRBV12-3/TRBV12-4; J gene: TRBJ1-1; D gene: .; CDR3 protein: CASRKSGNTEAFF; CDR3 DNA: TGTGCCAGCAGGAAATCCGGGAACACTGAAGCTTTCTTT
clone size: .; V gene: TRBV25-1; J gene: TRBJ1-4; D gene: .; CDR3 protein: CASSEWGEEEKLFF; CDR3 DNA: TGTGCCAGCAGTGAATGGGGGGAGGAAGAAAAACTGTTTTTT
clone size: many; V gene: TRBV11-3; J gene: TRBJ1-5; D gene: .; CDR3 protein: CASSPYDFGNQPQHF; CDR3 DNA: TGTGCCAGCAGCCCCTACGACTTTGGCAATCAGCCCCAGCATTTT
clone size: .; V gene: TRBV12-3/TRBV12-4; J gene: TRBJ2-2; D gene: TRBD2; CDR3 protein: CASGGGNTGELFF; CDR3 DNA: TGTGCCAGCGGGGGGGGTAACACCGGGGAGCTGTTTTTT
clone size: many; V gene: TRBV12-5; J gene: TRBJ2-1; D gene: TRBD2; CDR3 protein: CASGFATSGGAGDNEQFF; CDR3 DNA: TGTGCTAGTGGTTTCGCCACTAGCGGGGGGGCCGGCGACAATGAGCAGTTCTTC
clone size: .; V gene: TRBV12-3/TRBV12-4; J gene: TRBJ2-7; D gene: .; CDR3 protein: CASSLAQGSYEQYF; CDR3 DNA: TGTGCCAGCAGTTTAGCACAAGGCAGCTACGAGCAGTACTTC
clone size: many; V gene: TRBV29-1; J gene: TRBJ1-2; D gene: TRBD1; CDR3 protein: CSVDRGDFYGYTF; CDR3 DNA: TGCAGCGTAGACAGGGGGGATTTCTATGGCTACACCTTC
clone size: few; V gene: TRBV6-2/TRBV6-3; J gene: TRBJ2-3; D gene: .; CDR3 protein: CASSSLRRWGATDTQYF; CDR3 DNA: TGTGCCAGCAGCTCCCTCCGACGATGGGGGGCCACAGATACGCAGTATTTT
clone size: .; V gene: TRBV29-1; J gene: TRBJ2-1; D gene: TRBD2; CDR3 protein: CSVGASGGLGNENEQFF; CDR3 DNA: TGCAGCGTTGGGGCTAGCGGGGGCCTAGGGAATGAAAATGAGCAGTTCTTC
clone size: many; V gene: TRBV7-2; J gene: TRBJ2-7; D gene: .; CDR3 protein: CASSSPDRSDGQYF; CDR3 DNA: TGTGCCAGCAGCTCTCCCGACAGGTCTGATGGGCAGTACTTC
clone size: many; V gene: TRBV7-9; J gene: TRBJ1-1; D gene: TRBD1; CDR3 protein: CASSLWDRGHTEAFF; CDR3 DNA: TGTGCCAGCAGCTTGTGGGACAGGGGGCACACTGAAGCTTTCTTT
clone size: .; V gene: TRBV15; J gene: TRBJ1-5; D gene: .; CDR3 protein: CATSPVIKGSDQPQHF; CDR3 DNA: TGTGCCACCAGCCCCGTTATCAAGGGTTCTGATCAGCCCCAGCATTTT
clone size: many; V gene: TRBV10-3; J gene: TRBJ2-2; D gene: .; CDR3 protein: CAISESEVFTGELFF; CDR3 DNA: TGTGCCATCAGTGAGTCGGAAGTTTTCACCGGGGAGCTGTTTTTT
clone size: .; V gene: TRBV7-6; J gene: TRBJ2-2; D gene: TRBD1; CDR3 protein: CASSLALLDRLNTGELFF; CDR3 DNA: TGTGCCAGCAGCTTAGCCCTGCTGGACAGGCTCAACACCGGGGAGCTGTTTTTT
clone size: .; V gene: TRBV20-1; J gene: TRBJ2-2; D gene: .; CDR3 protein: CSASGPTGELFF; CDR3 DNA: TGCAGTGCATCGGGACCGACCGGGGAGCTGTTTTTT
clone size: few; V gene: TRBV3-1; J gene: TRBJ2-1; D gene: TRBD2; CDR3 protein: CASSQDIAGGLHNEQFF; CDR3 DNA: TGTGCCAGCAGCCAAGATATAGCGGGGGGTTTACACAATGAGCAGTTCTTC
clone size: .; V gene: TRBV29-1; J gene: TRBJ2-5; D gene: .; CDR3 protein: CSVWRETQYF; CDR3 DNA: TGCAGCGTTTGGCGAGAGACCCAGTACTTC
clone size: .; V gene: TRBV20-1; J gene: TRBJ2-5; D gene: TRBD2; CDR3 protein: CSARVNIRKGLAAETQYF; CDR3 DNA: TGCAGTGCTAGAGTCAACATCCGGAAGGGACTAGCGGCAGAGACCCAGTACTTC
clone size: few; V gene: TRBV28; J gene: TRBJ1-5; D gene: .; CDR3 protein: CASSLQGNEPQHF; CDR3 DNA: TGTGCCAGCAGTTTACAGGGGAATGAGCCCCAGCATTTT
clone size: .; V gene: TRBV7-7; J gene: TRBJ2-3; D gene: TRBD1; CDR3 protein: CASSPRTGADTDTQYF; CDR3 DNA: TGTGCTAGCAGCCCAAGGACAGGGGCGGACACAGATACGCAGTATTTT
clone size: few; V gene: TRBV7-3; J gene: TRBJ2-3; D gene: TRBD1; CDR3 protein: CARSVFRDRGTDTQYF; CDR3 DNA: TGTGCCAGAAGCGTCTTCCGGGACAGGGGAACAGATACGCAGTATTTT
clone size: few; V gene: TRBV20-1; J gene: TRBJ2-3; D gene: TRBD2; CDR3 protein: CSAEGLAILWDTQYF; CDR3 DNA: TGCAGTGCGGAGGGACTAGCGATCTTGTGGGATACGCAGTATTTT
clone size: .; V gene: TRBV20-1; J gene: TRBJ2-4; D gene: .; CDR3 protein: CSARDRGENIQYF; CDR3 DNA: TGCAGTGCTAGAGATAGGGGCGAAAACATTCAGTACTTC
clone size: .; V gene: TRBV5-1; J gene: TRBJ2-1; D gene: TRBD2; CDR3 protein: CASILAAGTSGGLRLGSYNEQFF; CDR3 DNA: TGCGCCAGCATCTTGGCAGCCGGGACTAGCGGGGGCCTCAGACTCGGCTCCTACAATGAGCAGTTCTTC
clone size: .; V gene: TRBV29-1; J gene: TRBJ1-2; D gene: .; CDR3 protein: CSVDHLYNYGYTF; CDR3 DNA: TGCAGCGTTGACCACTTGTATAACTATGGCTACACCTTC
clone size: .; V gene: TRBV6-5; J gene: TRBJ2-1; D gene: .; CDR3 protein: CASRPPEGYNEQFF; CDR3 DNA: TGTGCCAGCAGGCCCCCGGAGGGGTACAATGAGCAGTTCTTC
clone size: few; V gene: TRBV20-1; J gene: TRBJ1-1; D gene: .; CDR3 protein: CSARDGAENTEAFF; CDR3 DNA: TGCAGTGCTAGAGATGGGGCCGAGAACACTGAAGCTTTCTTT
clone size: .; V gene: TRBV2; J gene: TRBJ2-7; D gene: .; CDR3 protein: CASRDPGTYEQYF; CDR3 DNA: TGTGCCAGCAGGGATCCCGGGACCTACGAGCAGTACTTC
clone size: few; V gene: TRBV5-4; J gene: TRBJ2-2; D gene: TRBD1; CDR3 protein: CAIPGQGRSGELFF; CDR3 DNA: TGTGCCATTCCGGGACAGGGGCGTTCCGGGGAGCTGTTTTTT
clone size: .; V gene: TRBV10-2; J gene: TRBJ2-3; D gene: TRBD1; CDR3 protein: CASSSVRGFTDTQYF; CDR3 DNA: TGCGCCAGCAGCTCGGTCAGGGGGTTCACAGATACGCAGTATTTT
clone size: .; V gene: TRBV25-1; J gene: TRBJ1-2; D gene: .; CDR3 protein: CASSGRDTGGYTF; CDR3 DNA: TGTGCCAGCAGTGGAAGAGACACCGGTGGCTACACCTTC
clone size: many; V gene: TRBV7-8; J gene: TRBJ2-1; D gene: .; CDR3 protein: CASSEQGRGYNEQFF; CDR3 DNA: TGTGCCAGCAGCGAACAGGGTCGGGGCTACAATGAGCAGTTCTTC
clone size: many; V gene: TRBV7-8; J gene: TRBJ1-1; D gene: .; CDR3 protein: CASSLFGGTEAFF; CDR3 DNA: TGTGCCAGCAGCTTATTCGGGGGCACTGAAGCTTTCTTT
clone size: .; V gene: TRBV11-1; J gene: TRBJ1-6; D gene: .; CDR3 protein: CASSLTPARALHF; CDR3 DNA: TGTGCCAGCAGCTTAACGCCGGCTCGGGCCCTCCACTTT
clone size: .; V gene: TRBV14; J gene: TRBJ1-2; D gene: .; CDR3 protein: CASSQDKNLGDGYTF; CDR3 DNA: TGTGCCAGCAGCCAAGATAAAAACCTGGGAGATGGCTACACCTTC
clone size: .; V gene: TRBV4-1; J gene: TRBJ2-1; D gene: .; CDR3 protein: CASRQDQYNEQFF; CDR3 DNA: TGCGCCAGCAGACAAGACCAGTACAATGAGCAGTTCTTC
clone size: few; V gene: TRBV20-1; J gene: TRBJ1-6; D gene: TRBD1; CDR3 protein: CSAREFHPGQGIYNSPLHF; CDR3 DNA: TGCAGTGCTAGGGAATTCCATCCGGGACAGGGAATTTATAATTCACCCCTCCACTTT
clone size: few; V gene: TRBV29-1; J gene: TRBJ2-2; D gene: .; CDR3 protein: CSVEILDSGTGELFF; CDR3 DNA: TGCAGCGTTGAGATCCTCGACAGCGGCACCGGGGAGCTGTTTTTT
clone size: .; V gene: TRBV28; J gene: TRBJ2-1; D gene: TRBD1; CDR3 protein: CASSLYRQGAYNEQFF; CDR3 DNA: TGTGCCAGCAGTTTATATAGACAGGGGGCTTACAATGAGCAGTTCTTC
clone size: .; V gene: TRBV12-3/TRBV12-4; J gene: TRBJ1-2; D gene: .; CDR3 protein: CASSPQAYGGYTF; CDR3 DNA: TGTGCCAGCAGTCCGCAGGCGTACGGGGGCTACACCTTC
clone size: .; V gene: TRBV20-1; J gene: TRBJ2-3; D gene: TRBD2; CDR3 protein: CSARGTSWADTQYF; CDR3 DNA: TGCAGTGCTAGAGGGACTAGCTGGGCAGATACGCAGTATTTT
clone size: many; V gene: TRBV7-2; J gene: TRBJ2-3; D gene: .; CDR3 protein: CASSLVPRDTQYF; CDR3 DNA: TGTGCCAGCAGCTTAGTGCCGCGGGATACGCAGTATTTT
clone size: .; V gene: TRBV19; J gene: TRBJ2-1; D gene: .; CDR3 protein: CASSIGRGTLYNEQFF; CDR3 DNA: TGTGCCAGTAGTATAGGAAGGGGGACCTTATACAATGAGCAGTTCTTC
clone size: few; V gene: TRBV28; J gene: TRBJ2-5; D gene: TRBD1; CDR3 protein: CASTTFRDSKRETQYF; CDR3 DNA: TGTGCCAGCACCACTTTCAGGGACAGTAAGCGAGAGACCCAGTACTTC
clone size: .; V gene: TRBV19; J gene: TRBJ1-5; D gene: .; CDR3 protein: CASTYGPTANQPQHF; CDR3 DNA: TGTGCCAGCACATACGGGCCCACGGCGAATCAGCCCCAGCATTTT
clone size: few; V gene: TRBV6-2/TRBV6-3; J gene: TRBJ1-4; D gene: .; CDR3 protein: CASSYSEKLFF; CDR3 DNA: TGTGCCAGCAGTTACTCTGAAAAACTGTTTTTT